Sequencing of this T cell receptor (beta chain) was carried out in a study of metastatic and nonmetastatic thyroid tumors. Study as a whole: It was across blood and tumor or nodule tissue from malignant and benign thyroid patients that repertoires were compared. Broader study findings: A significant increase in TCR beta diversity was reportedly seen in malignant thyroid tumors relative to benign nodules, in blood and tumor.

At least ten counts were recorded for this clone. Its specificity is not known. This may come from a read error, since a much larger clone is one base off. MiXCR re-clonotyped the PCR reads for TCRdb. The table includes just over 20,000 clones, approximately 14% detected once. There were no patients who had received any treatment before thyroid surgery. The sequence came from a female donor with papillary thyroid cancer or a benign thyroid nodule (not recorded which). Some clones in this sample may be carry-over from other donors' samples. Material for sequencing was blood.

For the CDR3, the DNA is TGCGCCAGCAGCTTGGAAGGGGCCAGGAACACCGGGGAGCTGTTTTTT. It yields the protein CASSLEGARNTGELFF. The V gene is TRBV5-1, the J gene TRBJ2-2; D is possibly TRBD1 (5 bases). V lost 0 bases and J lost 1, with 10 bases in between. The CDR3 contains 16 residues. Germline V gene sequence: CDR1 SGHRS, CDR2 YFSETQ. Filled out from reference TRBV5-1 and TRBJ2-2, the complete variable domain reads KAGVTQTPRYLIKTRGQQVTLSCSPISGHRSVSWYQQTPGQGLQFLFEYFSETQRNKGNFPGRFSGRQFSNSRSEMNVSTLELGDSALYLCASSLEGARNTGELFFGEGSRLTVL.